One sample yielded the 12 T cell receptor beta chains listed below, sequenced in a study of blood T cell repertoires in COVID-19. Only in-frame clones appear in the TCRdb table, and some are missing; sequencing was by immunoSEQ multiplex PCR. The table includes 300,000 to 350,000 clones, almost 90% detected once. Sequencing was performed on PBMCs or T cells enriched from blood (not recorded which). These receptor sequences come from a young woman with acute COVID-19.

J is TRBJ2-1 and V is TRBV3-1 (or the pseudogene TRBV3-2); 11 nucleotides agree with TRBD2. Germline CDR1 is LGHDT and CDR2 is YNNKEL (reference sequence). V was pared by 4 bases and J by 8 bases, with 7 bases of the junction left unmatched. The CDR3 contains 15 residues. The CDR3 DNA sequence: TGTGCCAGCAGCCCTACTAGCGGGAGTACCTATGAGCAGTTCTTC. This translates into CASSPTSGSTYEQFF.

The rearrangement joins TRBV10-3 to TRBJ1-6, with D perhaps matching TRBD1 (5 bases). The V gene lost 7 bases and the J gene lost 8 bases, with 12 bases spanning the gap. The CDR3 runs to 13 residues. The V gene's germline CDR1 is ENHRY and CDR2 SYGVKD. The DNA for the CDR3 is TGTGCCATCAAGGGGATCCTTTATTCACCCCTCCACTTT. This codes for CAIKGILYSPLHF.

V and J are TRBV5-1 and TRBJ2-5, with TRBD2 matching 10 bases. Looked up from germline, CDR1 is SGHRS and CDR2 is YFSETQ. Trimming cost V 0 bases and J 1 base; bases outside gene matches: 3. CDR3 length equals 16 residues. The CDR3: CASSLGLAGFQETQYF. CDR3 DNA sequence: TGCGCCAGCAGCTTGGGACTAGCGGGCTTCCAAGAGACCCAGTACTTC. The complete variable domain, with remaining parts taken from reference TRBV5-1 and TRBJ2-5, reads KAGVTQTPRYLIKTRGQQVTLSCSPISGHRSVSWYQQTPGQGLQFLFEYFSETQRNKGNFPGRFSGRQFSNSRSEMNVSTLELGDSALYLCASSLGLAGFQETQYFGPGTRLLVL.

V is TRBV10-3 and J is TRBJ2-2; D remains unclear. V dropped 4 bases and J dropped 2 bases, with 8 bases sitting between them. Germline CDR1 reads ENHRY; CDR2 reads SYGVKD. This CDR3 has 14 residues. CDR3 sequence (DNA): TGTGCCATCAGTGGGGCCTACAACACCGGGGAGCTGTTTTTT. Residues: CAISGAYNTGELFF.

The V and J genes are TRBV5-4 and TRBJ1-2; 9 positions agree with TRBD1. CDR3 length: 15 amino acids. From germline, CDR1 is SGHNT and CDR2 YYREEE (reference sequence). The V segment lost 0 bases and the J segment 8 bases; nucleotides outside the gene matches: 8. CDR3 in DNA: TGTGCCAGCAGCTTGGGTTCGGGACAGGGATGGGGCTACACCTTC. This codes for CASSLGSGQGWGYTF.

The chain carries TRBV20-1 and TRBJ2-7; no definite D call. The germline V gene has CDR1 DFQATT and CDR2 SNEGSKA (reference sequence). The CDR3 spans 11 residues. The ends were cut back, 5 bases at V and 3 bases at J, with 8 bases in the middle. Here the CDR3 DNA reads TGCAGTGCTTTCCGGAGCTACGAGCAGTACTTC. Its protein is CSAFRSYEQYF.

The chain employs TRBV7-2 and TRBJ2-1; 9 bases fit TRBD2. CDR1 and CDR2 from the germline V gene are SGHTA and FQGNSA. V was pared by 3 bases and J by 6 bases, with 6 bases of the junction left unmatched. The CDR3 is 15 amino acids. The CDR3 reads CASSFRPAGGNEQFF. The CDR3 nucleotides are TGTGCCAGCAGCTTCCGTCCAGCGGGAGGCAATGAGCAGTTCTTC.

The chain combines TRBV5-1 with TRBJ1-2; 10 nucleotides match TRBD1. Germline V gene data show CDR1 as SGHRS and CDR2 as YFSETQ. V was pared by 5 bases and J by 5 bases, with 6 bases of the junction left unmatched. The CDR3 is 14 residues long. The CDR3 DNA reads TGCGCCAGCAGACCCGCGGGACAGGGGTATGGCTACACCTTC. Translation: CASRPAGQGYGYTF.

This CDR3 is CASSLESVTEAFF. CDR3 in DNA: TGTGCCAGCAGCTTGGAATCGGTCACTGAAGCTTTCTTT. The V and J genes are TRBV5-6 and TRBJ1-1; D is ambiguous. V gave up 0 bases and J gave up 4 bases, with 7 bases separating them. Germline CDR1 is SGHDT and CDR2 is YYEEEE. The CDR3 runs to 13 residues.

This chain joins TRBV18 and TRBJ1-5, with D tentatively TRBD1 (6 bases). V gave up 4 bases and J gave up 7 bases, with 14 bases separating them. CDR3 length equals 14 residues. Germline assignment: CDR1 KGHSH and CDR2 LQKENI. The chain's CDR3 is CASSLGQTGQPQHF. The CDR3 bases are TGTGCCAGCTCACTAGGACAGACGGGGCAGCCCCAGCATTTT.

The chain couples TRBV30 to TRBJ2-5; a possible D gene is TRBD1 (6 bases). Germline assignment: CDR1 GTSNPN and CDR2 SVGIG (reference sequence). Trimming took 0 bases from V and 6 from J, leaving 11 bases between them. The CDR3 runs 13 residues. CDR3 loop: CAWSVQGGKTQYF. The CDR3 DNA reads TGTGCCTGGAGTGTACAGGGCGGAAAGACCCAGTACTTC.

The rearrangement uses TRBV11-1 and TRBJ1-4, with 8 nucleotides matching TRBD1. This CDR3 is built from 16 residues. CDR1 SGHAT and CDR2 FQDESV come from the germline V gene (reference sequence). With V trimmed by 5 bases and J by 3 bases, 8 bases remained unmatched. DNA for the CDR3: TGTGCCAGCAGCCAAAATCCGGGACAGGCTAATGAAAAACTGTTTTTT. As protein: CASSQNPGQANEKLFF.